These T cell receptor beta chains were read from a single sample in a study of T cell repertoires in cytomegalovirus infection. TCRdb re-derived calls from the reads in MiXCR, one entry per CDR3 protein. The sample shows hundreds of thousands of distinct CDR3 sequences, roughly 20% of them seen only once. Sequencing was carried out using PBMCs. The receptors originated from a human donor in good health (CMV status not recorded). Some clones in this sample may be carry-over from other donors' samples. Both conserved end residues are part of each CDR3. The D gene is left open where the match is weak. Rows give clone size only sometimes, using once, few, many, or a class for an expanded clone.

j_gene: TRBJ2-2
v_gene: TRBV7-8
len: 14
d_gene: NA
abundance: few
CDR3aa: CASSLEPSAGELFF
CDR3nt: TGTGCCAGCAGCTTAGAGCCCTCGGCCGGGGAGCTGTTTTTT

j_gene: TRBJ1-2
v_gene: TRBV18
len: 15
d_gene: TRBD1
abundance: NA
CDR3aa: CASSPPGQGLYGYTF
CDR3nt: TGTGCCAGCTCACCACCGGGACAGGGGTTGTATGGCTACACCTTC

j_gene: TRBJ2-1
v_gene: TRBV5-1
len: 15
d_gene: TRBD2
abundance: many
CDR3aa: CASNRLAGGPNEQFF
CDR3nt: TGCGCCAGCAACCGACTAGCGGGAGGGCCCAATGAGCAGTTCTTC

j_gene: TRBJ2-4
v_gene: TRBV6-2/TRBV6-3
len: 12
d_gene: NA
abundance: NA
CDR3aa: CASRPTPGRQYF
CDR3nt: TGTGCCAGCAGACCAACACCGGGAAGACAGTACTTC

j_gene: TRBJ1-1
v_gene: TRBV7-2
len: 11
d_gene: TRBD1
abundance: many
CDR3aa: CASSAGTEAFF
CDR3nt: TGTGCCAGCAGCGCCGGGACAGAGGCTTTCTTT

j_gene: TRBJ2-1
v_gene: TRBV14
len: 14
d_gene: NA
abundance: few
CDR3aa: CASRRSFGHNEQFF
CDR3nt: TGTGCCAGCAGGAGGTCCTTTGGACACAATGAGCAGTTCTTC

j_gene: TRBJ1-5
v_gene: TRBV5-6
len: 17
d_gene: NA
abundance: NA
CDR3aa: CASSLGGVGYGNQPQHF
CDR3nt: TGTGCCAGCAGCTTGGGGGGGGTTGGATATGGCAATCAGCCCCAGCATTTT

j_gene: TRBJ2-5
v_gene: TRBV11-2
len: 14
d_gene: NA
abundance: many
CDR3aa: CASSFGRLQETQYF
CDR3nt: TGTGCCAGCAGTTTTGGACGCCTCCAAGAGACCCAGTACTTC

j_gene: TRBJ2-1
v_gene: TRBV7-9
len: 16
d_gene: NA
abundance: few
CDR3aa: CASRSKGGSGYNEQFF
CDR3nt: TGTGCCAGCAGATCCAAGGGAGGATCGGGCTACAATGAGCAGTTCTTC

j_gene: TRBJ2-1
v_gene: TRBV15
len: 16
d_gene: NA
abundance: NA
CDR3aa: CATSRDRTGSYNEQFF
CDR3nt: TGTGCCACCAGCAGAGATCGAACTGGATCCTACAATGAGCAGTTCTTC

j_gene: TRBJ1-2
v_gene: TRBV28
len: 12
d_gene: NA
abundance: few
CDR3aa: CASRSGIMGYTF
CDR3nt: TGTGCCAGCAGATCAGGGATTATGGGCTACACCTTC

j_gene: TRBJ2-1
v_gene: TRBV27
len: 17
d_gene: TRBD2
abundance: few
CDR3aa: CASSPASGGLTYNEQFF
CDR3nt: TGTGCCAGCAGTCCGGCTAGCGGGGGCCTCACCTACAATGAGCAGTTCTTC

j_gene: TRBJ2-5
v_gene: TRBV20-1
len: 14
d_gene: TRBD2
abundance: NA
CDR3aa: CSAGRTSGRETQYF
CDR3nt: TGCAGTGCTGGGAGGACTAGCGGGAGAGAGACCCAGTACTTC

j_gene: TRBJ2-3
v_gene: TRBV7-6
len: 12
d_gene: NA
abundance: few
CDR3aa: CASEPFGAWQYF
CDR3nt: TGTGCCAGCGAGCCTTTCGGCGCGTGGCAGTATTTT

j_gene: TRBJ1-1
v_gene: TRBV19
len: 14
d_gene: NA
abundance: NA
CDR3aa: CASSIAVTNTEAFF
CDR3nt: TGTGCCAGTAGTATAGCCGTCACGAACACTGAAGCTTTCTTT

j_gene: TRBJ2-2
v_gene: TRBV7-2
len: 14
d_gene: TRBD1
abundance: many
CDR3aa: CASSLETGAGELFF
CDR3nt: TGTGCCAGCAGCTTGGAGACAGGGGCCGGGGAGCTGTTTTTT

j_gene: TRBJ2-3
v_gene: TRBV19
len: 14
d_gene: NA
abundance: NA
CDR3aa: CASRAIESTDTQYF
CDR3nt: TGTGCCAGTAGAGCTATCGAAAGCACAGATACGCAGTATTTT

j_gene: TRBJ1-5
v_gene: TRBV12-3/TRBV12-4
len: 13
d_gene: NA
abundance: NA
CDR3aa: CASQGSSHQPQHF
CDR3nt: TGTGCCAGTCAGGGGTCCTCCCATCAGCCCCAGCATTTT

j_gene: TRBJ1-3
v_gene: TRBV7-2
len: 13
d_gene: NA
abundance: many
CDR3aa: CASSFGLSDTIYF
CDR3nt: TGTGCCAGCAGCTTCGGCCTCTCGGACACCATATATTTT

j_gene: TRBJ2-2
v_gene: TRBV6-6
len: 15
d_gene: TRBD2
abundance: few
CDR3aa: CASSYSGGGYGELFF
CDR3nt: TGTGCCAGCAGTTACTCTGGCGGGGGGTACGGGGAGCTGTTTTTT

j_gene: TRBJ2-5
v_gene: TRBV11-2
len: 16
d_gene: TRBD1
abundance: NA
CDR3aa: CASSREQDRGRETQYF
CDR3nt: TGTGCCAGCAGCCGCGAACAGGACAGGGGGCGCGAGACCCAGTACTTC

j_gene: TRBJ1-6
v_gene: TRBV7-9
len: 16
d_gene: NA
abundance: few
CDR3aa: CASSLAGARHSSPLHF
CDR3nt: TGTGCCAGCAGCTTAGCTGGGGCAAGGCACAGTTCACCCCTCCACTTT

j_gene: TRBJ2-3
v_gene: TRBV7-2
len: 13
d_gene: NA
abundance: few
CDR3aa: CASVRGDTDTQYF
CDR3nt: TGTGCCAGCGTGAGGGGGGACACAGATACGCAGTATTTT

j_gene: TRBJ1-1
v_gene: TRBV6-2/TRBV6-3
len: 16
d_gene: NA
abundance: few
CDR3aa: CASSEMARAGITEAFF
CDR3nt: TGTGCCAGCAGTGAGATGGCCAGGGCTGGGATCACTGAAGCTTTCTTT

j_gene: TRBJ2-3
v_gene: TRBV5-4
len: 14
d_gene: NA
abundance: NA
CDR3aa: CASSPRGSADTQYF
CDR3nt: TGTGCCAGCAGCCCCAGGGGTAGCGCAGATACGCAGTATTTT

j_gene: TRBJ2-3
v_gene: TRBV19
len: 15
d_gene: TRBD1
abundance: NA
CDR3aa: CASSISGTGQDTQYF
CDR3nt: TGTGCCAGTAGTATATCCGGGACAGGACAAGATACGCAGTATTTT

j_gene: TRBJ2-3
v_gene: TRBV20-1
len: 13
d_gene: TRBD1
abundance: few
CDR3aa: CSARPTGADTQYF
CDR3nt: TGCAGTGCTAGACCTACAGGGGCAGATACGCAGTATTTT

j_gene: TRBJ2-5
v_gene: TRBV6-5
len: 14
d_gene: NA
abundance: NA
CDR3aa: CASSPPAMGQTQYF
CDR3nt: TGTGCCAGCAGTCCGCCCGCCATGGGACAGACCCAGTACTTC

j_gene: TRBJ2-7
v_gene: TRBV3-1
len: 15
d_gene: NA
abundance: NA
CDR3aa: CASSQGLHVAYEQYF
CDR3nt: TGTGCCAGCAGCCAAGGGCTCCATGTTGCCTACGAGCAGTACTTC

j_gene: TRBJ2-5
v_gene: TRBV19
len: 13
d_gene: NA
abundance: NA
CDR3aa: CASANRAEETQYF
CDR3nt: TGTGCCAGTGCTAACAGGGCCGAAGAGACCCAGTACTTC

j_gene: TRBJ2-5
v_gene: TRBV5-4
len: 14
d_gene: TRBD2
abundance: NA
CDR3aa: CASSLSGGGGTQYF
CDR3nt: TGTGCCAGCAGCTTATCTGGAGGCGGGGGGACCCAGTACTTC

j_gene: TRBJ2-5
v_gene: TRBV20-1
len: 12
d_gene: NA
abundance: few
CDR3aa: CSASLAPETQYF
CDR3nt: TGCAGTGCTAGCCTAGCCCCAGAGACCCAGTACTTC

j_gene: TRBJ2-7
v_gene: TRBV7-6
len: 15
d_gene: TRBD1
abundance: many
CDR3aa: CASSLKGQLPGEQYF
CDR3nt: TGTGCCAGCAGCTTAAAGGGACAGCTTCCTGGGGAGCAGTACTTC

j_gene: TRBJ2-7
v_gene: TRBV7-2
len: 14
d_gene: NA
abundance: few
CDR3aa: CASSLIGGTYEQYF
CDR3nt: TGTGCCAGCAGCTTGATCGGGGGAACCTACGAGCAGTACTTC

j_gene: TRBJ2-5
v_gene: TRBV29-1
len: 12
d_gene: NA
abundance: NA
CDR3aa: CSVRRGSETQYF
CDR3nt: TGCAGCGTTAGGAGGGGGTCAGAGACCCAGTACTTC

j_gene: TRBJ1-3
v_gene: TRBV6-5
len: 12
d_gene: NA
abundance: once
CDR3aa: CASSSNGNTIYF
CDR3nt: TGTGCCAGCAGTAGCAACGGAAACACCATATATTTT

j_gene: TRBJ1-1
v_gene: TRBV5-6
len: 13
d_gene: NA
abundance: few
CDR3aa: CASWAATNTEAFF
CDR3nt: TGTGCCAGCTGGGCAGCAACCAACACTGAAGCTTTCTTT